This T cell receptor (beta chain) was obtained from a study of T cell responses to AZD1222 COVID-19 vaccine. Findings and caveats of the study: Unmutated variant regions reportedly attract nearly half of all spike-specific TCRs.

About this clone: Its specificity is unknown.

Sequenced by immunoSEQ multiplex PCR; TCRdb stores in-frame clones only, minus some. The sample yields approximately 99,000 clones, roughly 87% seen once. From germline, CDR1 is SGHRS and CDR2 YFSETQ. The V and J ends lost 0 bases and 5 bases respectively, with 9 bases between them. The CDR3 runs 13 residues. This chain joins TRBV5-1 and TRBJ2-7; D could derive from TRBD1 or TRBD2 (6 bases each). The receptor's source is an adult in good health. The sample here was peripheral blood, taken on day 0 of MenACWY control vaccination. CDR3 DNA: TGCGCCAGCAGCTTGGCCGGGGGCGACGAGCAGTACTTC. It encodes CASSLAGGDEQYF.